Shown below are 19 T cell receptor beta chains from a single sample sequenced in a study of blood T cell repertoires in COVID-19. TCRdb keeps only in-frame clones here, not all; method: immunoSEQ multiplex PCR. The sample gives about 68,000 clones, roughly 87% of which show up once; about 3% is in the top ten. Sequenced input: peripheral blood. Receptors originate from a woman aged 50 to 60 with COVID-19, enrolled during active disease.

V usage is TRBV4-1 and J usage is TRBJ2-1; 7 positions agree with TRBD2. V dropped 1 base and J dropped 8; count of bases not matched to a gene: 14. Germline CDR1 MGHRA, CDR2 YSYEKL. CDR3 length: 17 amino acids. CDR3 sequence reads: CASSQAPTLRTSYEQFF. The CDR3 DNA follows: TGCGCCAGCAGCCAAGCACCTACCCTCCGGACTAGTTATGAGCAGTTCTTC.

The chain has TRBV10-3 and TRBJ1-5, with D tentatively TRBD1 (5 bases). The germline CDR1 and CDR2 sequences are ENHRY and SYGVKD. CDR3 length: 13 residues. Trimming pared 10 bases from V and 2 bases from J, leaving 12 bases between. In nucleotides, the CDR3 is TGTGCCACCCAAGGGGAGGGCAATCAGCCCCAGCATTTT. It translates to CATQGEGNQPQHF.

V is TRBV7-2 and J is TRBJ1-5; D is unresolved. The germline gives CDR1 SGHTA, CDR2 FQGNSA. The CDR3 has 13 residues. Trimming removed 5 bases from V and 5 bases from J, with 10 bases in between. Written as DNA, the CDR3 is TGTGCCAGCAGCCTGAGCGACTATCAGCCCCAGCATTTT. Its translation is CASSLSDYQPQHF.

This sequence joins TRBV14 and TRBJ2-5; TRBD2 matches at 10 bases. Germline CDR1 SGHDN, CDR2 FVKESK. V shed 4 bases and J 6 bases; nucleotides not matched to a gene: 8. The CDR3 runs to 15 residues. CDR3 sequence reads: CASSPPGLAIQTQYF. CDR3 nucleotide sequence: TGTGCCAGCAGCCCTCCGGGACTAGCGATACAGACCCAGTACTTC.

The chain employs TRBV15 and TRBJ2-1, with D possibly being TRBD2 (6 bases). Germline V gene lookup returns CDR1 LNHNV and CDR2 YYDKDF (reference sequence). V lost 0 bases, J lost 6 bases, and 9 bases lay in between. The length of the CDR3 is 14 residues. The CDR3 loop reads CATSRDQTSNEQFF. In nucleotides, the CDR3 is TGTGCCACCAGCAGAGATCAGACTAGCAATGAGCAGTTCTTC.

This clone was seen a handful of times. CDR3 sequence: CASSRNLDNSGNTIYF. The CDR3 DNA sequence: TGTGCCAGCTCACGGAACTTAGACAACTCTGGAAACACCATATATTTT. This rearrangement joins TRBV18 to TRBJ1-3, with D unclear. With 4 bases removed from V and 0 bases from J, the gap between germline ends came to 13 bases. Germline CDR1 KGHSH, CDR2 LQKENI. The CDR3 length is 16 residues.

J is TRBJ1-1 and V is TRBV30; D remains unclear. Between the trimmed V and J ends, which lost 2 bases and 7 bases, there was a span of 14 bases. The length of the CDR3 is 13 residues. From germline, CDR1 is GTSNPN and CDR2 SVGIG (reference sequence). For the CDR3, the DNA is TGTGCCTGGAGTCCTACCCTAACAGTTGAAGCTTTCTTT. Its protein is CAWSPTLTVEAFF.

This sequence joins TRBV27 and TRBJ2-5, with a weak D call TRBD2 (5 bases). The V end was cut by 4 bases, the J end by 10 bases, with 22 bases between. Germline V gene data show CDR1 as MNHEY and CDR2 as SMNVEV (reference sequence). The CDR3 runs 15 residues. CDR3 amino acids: CASSSSAGPSRVQYF. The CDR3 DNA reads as TGTGCCAGCAGTTCGTCGGCGGGTCCCTCGAGGGTCCAGTACTTC.

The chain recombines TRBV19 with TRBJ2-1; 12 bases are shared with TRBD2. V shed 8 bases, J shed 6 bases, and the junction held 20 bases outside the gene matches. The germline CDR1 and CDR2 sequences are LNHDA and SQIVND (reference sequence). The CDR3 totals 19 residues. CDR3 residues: CASGRLRTSGTDRGNEQFF. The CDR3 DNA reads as TGTGCCAGTGGACGACTGAGGACTAGCGGGACTGATAGGGGCAATGAGCAGTTCTTC.

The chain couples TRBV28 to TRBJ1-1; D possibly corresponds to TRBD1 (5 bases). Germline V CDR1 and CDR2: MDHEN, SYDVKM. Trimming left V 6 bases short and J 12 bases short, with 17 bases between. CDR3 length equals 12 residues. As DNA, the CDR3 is TGTGCCAGCAGCGTACACATACAGGAAACTTTCTTT. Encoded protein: CASSVHIQETFF.

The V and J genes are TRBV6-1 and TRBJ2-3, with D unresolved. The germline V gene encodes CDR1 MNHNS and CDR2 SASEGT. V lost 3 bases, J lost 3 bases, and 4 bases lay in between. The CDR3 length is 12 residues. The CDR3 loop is CASSESTDTQYF. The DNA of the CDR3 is TGTGCCAGCAGTGAGTCGACAGATACGCAGTATTTT.

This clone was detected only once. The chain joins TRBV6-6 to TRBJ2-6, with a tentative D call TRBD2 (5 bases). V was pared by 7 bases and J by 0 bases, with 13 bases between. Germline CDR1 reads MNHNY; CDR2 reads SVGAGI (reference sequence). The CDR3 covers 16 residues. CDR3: CASKGSGSSGANVLTF. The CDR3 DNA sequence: TGTGCCAGCAAAGGCTCTGGGAGCTCTGGGGCCAACGTCCTGACTTTC.

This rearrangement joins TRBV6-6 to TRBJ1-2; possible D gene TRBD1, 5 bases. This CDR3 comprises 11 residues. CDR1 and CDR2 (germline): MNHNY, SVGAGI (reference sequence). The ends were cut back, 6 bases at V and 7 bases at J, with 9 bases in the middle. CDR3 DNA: TGTGCCAGCAGAACAGGTGGTGGCTACACCTTC. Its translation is CASRTGGGYTF.

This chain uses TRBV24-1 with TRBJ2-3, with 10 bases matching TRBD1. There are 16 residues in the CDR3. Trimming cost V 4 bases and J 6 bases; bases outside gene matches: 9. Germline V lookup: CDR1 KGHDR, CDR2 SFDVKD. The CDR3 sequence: CATSERDRGAVDTQYF. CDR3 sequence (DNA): TGTGCCACCAGTGAGAGGGACAGGGGTGCAGTTGATACGCAGTATTTT.

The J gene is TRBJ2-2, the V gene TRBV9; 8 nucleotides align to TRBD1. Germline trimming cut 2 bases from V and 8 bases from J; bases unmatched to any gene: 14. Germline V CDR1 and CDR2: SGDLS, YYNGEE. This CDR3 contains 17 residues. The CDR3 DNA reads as TGTGCCAGCAGCGTTCTCGGGACAGGCCACACTAATGGGGAGCTGTTTTTT. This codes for CASSVLGTGHTNGELFF.

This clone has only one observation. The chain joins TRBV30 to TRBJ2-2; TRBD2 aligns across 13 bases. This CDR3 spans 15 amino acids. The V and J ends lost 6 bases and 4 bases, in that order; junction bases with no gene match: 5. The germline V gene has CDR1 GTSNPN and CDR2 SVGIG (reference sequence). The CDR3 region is CACPGTSGTTGELFF. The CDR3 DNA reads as TGTGCCTGTCCTGGGACTAGCGGGACCACCGGGGAGCTGTTTTTT. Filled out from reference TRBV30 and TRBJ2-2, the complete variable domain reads SQTIHQWPATLVQPVGSPLSLECTVEGTSNPNLYWYRQAAGRGLQLLFYSVGIGQISSEVPQNLSASRPQDRQFILSSKKLLLSDSGFYLCACPGTSGTTGELFFGEGSRLTVL.

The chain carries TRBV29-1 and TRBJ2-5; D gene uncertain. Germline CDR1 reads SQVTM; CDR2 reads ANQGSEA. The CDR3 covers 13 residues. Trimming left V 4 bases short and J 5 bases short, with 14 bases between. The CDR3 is CSVAPLHGETQYF. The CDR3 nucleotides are TGCAGCGTTGCCCCCTTACACGGGGAGACCCAGTACTTC. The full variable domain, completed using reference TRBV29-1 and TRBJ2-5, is SAVISQKPSRDICQRGTSLTIQCQVDSQVTMMFWYRQQPGQSLTLIATANQGSEATYESGFVIDKFPISRPNLTFSTLTVSNMSPEDSSIYLCSVAPLHGETQYFGPGTRLLVL.

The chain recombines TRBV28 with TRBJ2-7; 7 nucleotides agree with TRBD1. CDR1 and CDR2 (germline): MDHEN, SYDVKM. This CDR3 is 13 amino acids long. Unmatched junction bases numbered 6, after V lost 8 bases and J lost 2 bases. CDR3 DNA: TGTGCCAGCCACGAGGGGGCTCCCTACGAGCAGTACTTC. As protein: CASHEGAPYEQYF.

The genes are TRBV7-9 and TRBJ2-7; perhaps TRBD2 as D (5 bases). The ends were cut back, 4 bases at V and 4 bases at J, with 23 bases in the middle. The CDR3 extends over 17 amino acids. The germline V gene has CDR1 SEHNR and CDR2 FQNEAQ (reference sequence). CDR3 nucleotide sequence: TGTGCCAGCAGCTCCAATGCCGGAGGCGAGGGAAGGTACGAGCAGTACTTC. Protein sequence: CASSSNAGGEGRYEQYF.